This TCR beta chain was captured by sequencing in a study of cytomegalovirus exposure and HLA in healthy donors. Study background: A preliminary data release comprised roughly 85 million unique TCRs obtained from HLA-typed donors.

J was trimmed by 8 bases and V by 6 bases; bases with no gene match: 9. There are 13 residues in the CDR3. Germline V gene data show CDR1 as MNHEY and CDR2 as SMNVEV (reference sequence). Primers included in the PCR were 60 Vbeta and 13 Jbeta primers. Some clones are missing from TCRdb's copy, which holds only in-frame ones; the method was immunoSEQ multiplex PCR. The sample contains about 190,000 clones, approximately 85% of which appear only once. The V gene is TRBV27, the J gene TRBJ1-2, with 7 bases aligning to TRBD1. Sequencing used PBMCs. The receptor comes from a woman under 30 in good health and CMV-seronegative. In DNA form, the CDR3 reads TGTGCCAGCAGAAGCAGGGGGTTAAGGGGCTACACCTTC. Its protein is CASRSRGLRGYTF.